The next 8 T cell receptor beta chains were all read from a single sample in a study of regulatory T cells in long-lasting Graves disease. The time point was: persistent/refractory GD, antithyroid drugs over 5 years with positive TRAb. There was RNA extracted from PBMCs, and the TCR library was made from it. iRepertoire HTBI primers and Arm-PCR of CDR3 regions built TCR beta libraries. TCRdb redid the calling of the multiplex PCR reads with MiXCR, one entry per CDR3 protein. The sample holds roughly 450,000 distinct CDR3 sequences, around 21% seen once. Sequencing used peripheral blood mononuclear cells (PBMCs), obtained when the disease was refractory, from a patient treated with antithyroid drugs. All receptors come from a female donor with Graves disease.

This chain connects TRBV20-1 to TRBJ2-1; 12 positions agree with TRBD2. The length of the CDR3 is 16 residues. Germline CDR1 reads DFQATT; CDR2 reads SNEGSKA (reference sequence). The junction had 12 bases not matched to a gene; V was cut back by 4 bases and J by 8 bases. Here the CDR3 reads CSATLAGGPASDEQFF. The CDR3 region has the DNA TGCAGTGCTACCCTAGCGGGAGGGCCGGCTTCGGATGAGCAGTTCTTC.

J is TRBJ1-5 and V is TRBV7-9; 7 bases are shared with TRBD1. This CDR3 region has 15 residues. Germline trimming cut 5 bases from V and 7 bases from J; bases unmatched to any gene: 11. Germline CDR1 reads SEHNR; CDR2 reads FQNEAQ (reference sequence). The DNA for the CDR3 is TGTGCCAGCAGCCCCGACAGGGAATCTGGACAGCCCCAGCATTTT. This sequence encodes CASSPDRESGQPQHF.

This clonotype was found a few times. The chain combines TRBV2 with TRBJ2-2; TRBD2 aligns across 9 bases. CDR1 is SNHLY and CDR2 is FYNNEI in the germline V gene. The CDR3 has 17 amino acids. Unmatched junction bases numbered 10, after V lost 3 bases and J lost 5 bases. The CDR3 is CASSDVAGGPLTGELFF. The CDR3 region has the DNA TGTGCCAGCAGTGATGTTGCGGGAGGGCCCCTAACCGGGGAGCTGTTTTTT.

Comments on this clonotype: A much larger clone differs by one base, so this may be a read error. J is TRBJ1-5 and V is TRBV7-2; no clear D. The germline V gene has CDR1 SGHTA and CDR2 FQGNSA. V lost 5 bases and J 7 bases, leaving 12 bases between the germline ends. CDR3 length: 13 residues. CDR3 residues: CASSLDQVQPQHF. In DNA, the CDR3 is TGTGCCAGCAGCCTAGACCAGGTCCAGCCCCAGCATTTT.

The V call is TRBV5-6, the J call TRBJ2-7, with a tentative D call TRBD1 (5 bases). The V gene lost 4 bases and the J gene lost 5 bases, with 13 bases spanning the gap. Germline lookup yields CDR1 SGHDT and CDR2 YYEEEE. There are 13 residues in the CDR3. CDR3 nucleotide sequence: TGTGCCAGCAGCGGAAACCAGGGTAACGAGCAGTACTTC. Protein product: CASSGNQGNEQYF.

The chain uses TRBV6-1 and TRBJ2-5, with 8 nucleotides matching TRBD2. The CDR3 spans 15 residues. Germline V gives CDR1 MNHNS, CDR2 SASEGT. J lost 5 bases, V lost 6 bases, and 11 bases had no gene match. The chain's CDR3 is CASSFGLAGRETQYF. CDR3 in DNA: TGTGCCAGCAGCTTCGGTCTAGCGGGTAGGGAGACCCAGTACTTC.

This clonotype was counted only a few times. This chain joins TRBV10-2 and TRBJ2-7; D possibly corresponds to TRBD1 (6 bases). CDR3 length equals 14 residues. Trimming removed 3 bases from V and 3 bases from J, with 12 bases in between. CDR1 and CDR2 from the germline V gene are WSHSY and SAAADI. CDR3: CASSDWTADYEQYF. CDR3 DNA: TGCGCCAGCAGTGATTGGACAGCGGACTACGAGCAGTACTTC.

At least ten counts were recorded for this clonotype. This rearrangement joins TRBV2 to TRBJ1-5, with D tentatively TRBD1 (6 bases). The V gene's germline CDR1 is SNHLY and CDR2 FYNNEI. There are 14 residues in the CDR3. The V gene lost 7 bases and the J gene lost 4 bases, with 14 bases spanning the gap. The CDR3 DNA sequence: TGTGCCAGCATCAGAGGGGGGGGAAATCAGCCCCAGCATTTT. Its translation is CASIRGGGNQPQHF.